This TCR beta chain was retrieved from a study of metastatic and nonmetastatic thyroid tumors (dated by TCRdb to 2020 to 2021). Study-level background: For patients with malignant and with benign thyroid disease, the researchers compared repertoires between peripheral blood samples and tumor or nodule tissue samples. Study-wide findings and limitations: TCR beta diversity was reported as significantly higher in malignant tumors than in benign nodules, in both blood and tumor samples.

This clone appeared many times. Its antigen is currently not known. Base qualities are not recorded, but no much larger clone differs from it by a single base. The library was produced with PCR. The sequencer was an Illumina HiSeq 4000. High-throughput sequencing was used to profile the TCR beta-chain CDR3 region of every patient. The study's own analysis went as follows. A classifier to discriminate distant-metastatic papillary thyroid cancer patients was built from CDR3 differences across clinicopathological groups. To measure repertoire diversity the researchers used the Shannon index, while the Morisita-Horn index served to gauge how similar the tumor and blood repertoires were. TCRdb applied fastp at Q25 and MiXCR to the public reads, then kept only in-frame beta chains. The V and J calls follow TCRdb's processing rather than the paper's. The sample data list about 23,000 clones, and over 25% of these were observed just once. 18% of the sample goes to the ten largest clones.

Before undergoing thyroid surgery, none of the patients had been given any kind of treatment. Patient clinical samples collected from about 2012 to 2018 were retrospectively analysed using T-cell receptor beta sequencing. The germline V gene yields MNHEY for CDR1 and SVGEGT for CDR2. The CDR3 starts with the cysteine, ends with the phenylalanine, and has 18 residues. The only DNA kept is the CDR3, 54 bases in frame from the first base. Deletion took 5 bases off V and 0 bases off J, with a span of 20 bases between the germline ends. The sequence derives from a male donor with papillary thyroid cancer or a benign thyroid nodule (not recorded which). Some clones in this sample may be carry-over from other donors' samples. The V and J segments used are TRBV6-2 or TRBV6-3 and TRBJ1-3, with TRBD1 as a weak D call on 6 bases. The sequenced material came from blood. The DNA sequence is as follows: TGTGCCAGCAGTGCCAGGGGAAGGGGCACTCTCTCTGGAAACACCATATATTTT. This sequence encodes CASSARGRGTLSGNTIYF.